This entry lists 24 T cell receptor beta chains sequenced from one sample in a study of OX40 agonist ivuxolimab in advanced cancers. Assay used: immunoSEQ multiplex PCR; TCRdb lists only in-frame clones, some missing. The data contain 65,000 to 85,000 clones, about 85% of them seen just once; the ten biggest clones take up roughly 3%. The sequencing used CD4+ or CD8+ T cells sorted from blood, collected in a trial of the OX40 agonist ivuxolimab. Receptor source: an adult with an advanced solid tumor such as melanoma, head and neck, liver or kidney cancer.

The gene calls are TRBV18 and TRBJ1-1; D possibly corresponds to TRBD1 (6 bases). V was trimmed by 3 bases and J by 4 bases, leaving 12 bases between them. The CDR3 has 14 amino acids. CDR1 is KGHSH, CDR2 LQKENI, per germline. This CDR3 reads CASSPRTEGTEAFF. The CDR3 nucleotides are TGTGCCAGCTCACCGAGGACAGAGGGCACTGAAGCTTTCTTT. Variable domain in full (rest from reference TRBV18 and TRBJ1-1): NAGVMQNPRHLVRRRGQEARLRCSPMKGHSHVYWYRQLPEEGLKFMVYLQKENIIDESGMPKERFSAEFPKEGPSILRIQQVVRGDSAAYFCASSPRTEGTEAFFGQGTRLTVV.

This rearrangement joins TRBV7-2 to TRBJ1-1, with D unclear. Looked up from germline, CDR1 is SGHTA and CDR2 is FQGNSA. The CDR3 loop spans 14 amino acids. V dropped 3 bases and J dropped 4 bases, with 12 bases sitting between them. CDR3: CASSFIVSTTEAFF. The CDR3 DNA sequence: TGTGCCAGCAGCTTTATAGTATCGACCACTGAAGCTTTCTTT.

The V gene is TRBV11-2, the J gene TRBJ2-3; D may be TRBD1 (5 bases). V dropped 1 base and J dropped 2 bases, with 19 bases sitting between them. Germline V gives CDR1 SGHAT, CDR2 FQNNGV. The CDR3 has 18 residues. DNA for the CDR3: TGTGCCAGCAGCTTAGGGGTAGGGGCGTTAATACTCACAGATACGCAGTATTTT. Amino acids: CASSLGVGALILTDTQYF. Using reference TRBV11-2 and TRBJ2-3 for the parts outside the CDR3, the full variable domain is EAGVAQSPRYKIIEKRQSVAFWCNPISGHATLYWYQQILGQGPKLLIQFQNNGVVDDSQLPKDRFSAERLKGVDSTLKIQPAKLEDSAVYLCASSLGVGALILTDTQYFGPGTRLTVL.

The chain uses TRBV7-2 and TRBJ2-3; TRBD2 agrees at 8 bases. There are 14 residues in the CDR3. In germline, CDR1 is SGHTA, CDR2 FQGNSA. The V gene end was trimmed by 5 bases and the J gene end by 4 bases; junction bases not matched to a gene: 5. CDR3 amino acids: CASSPSGGSDTQYF. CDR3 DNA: TGTGCCAGCAGCCCATCGGGGGGGTCAGATACGCAGTATTTT.

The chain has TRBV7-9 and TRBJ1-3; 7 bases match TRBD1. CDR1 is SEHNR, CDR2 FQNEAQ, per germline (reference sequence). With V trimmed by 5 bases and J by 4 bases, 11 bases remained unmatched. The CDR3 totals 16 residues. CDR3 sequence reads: CASSPPLQGRGNTIYF. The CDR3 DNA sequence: TGTGCCAGCAGCCCCCCTTTACAGGGGAGGGGAAACACCATATATTTT. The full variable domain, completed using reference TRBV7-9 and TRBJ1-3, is DTGVSQNPRHKITKRGQNVTFRCDPISEHNRLYWYRQTLGQGPEFLTYFQNEAQLEKSRLLSDRFSAERPKGSFSTLEIQRTEQGDSAMYLCASSPPLQGRGNTIYFGEGSWLTVV.

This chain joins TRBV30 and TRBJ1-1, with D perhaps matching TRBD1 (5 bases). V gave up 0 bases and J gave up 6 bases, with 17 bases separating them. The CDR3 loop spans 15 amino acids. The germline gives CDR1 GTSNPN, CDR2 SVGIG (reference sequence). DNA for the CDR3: TGTGCCTGGAGTGTAGGGGTTTACCTTTCGGCTGAAGCTTTCTTT. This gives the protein CAWSVGVYLSAEAFF.

Written as DNA, the CDR3 is TGTGCCAGTACTCCGGACAGGGCGGGCTATGGCTACACCTTC. This encodes CASTPDRAGYGYTF. The V gene is TRBV19, the J gene TRBJ1-2, with TRBD1 matching 8 bases. In germline, CDR1 is LNHDA, CDR2 SQIVND (reference sequence). Trimming removed 7 bases from V and 4 bases from J; junction bases left unmatched: 8. This CDR3 region has 14 residues.

CDR3 coding DNA: TGTGCCTGCCCTGGGAGCAGCTCCTACGAGCAGTACTTC. Its translation: CACPGSSSYEQYF. The chain combines TRBV30 with TRBJ2-7; TRBD2 is a possible D gene (5 bases). CDR1 is GTSNPN, CDR2 SVGIG, per germline (reference sequence). This CDR3 is built from 13 residues. With 6 bases removed from V and 0 bases from J, the gap between germline ends came to 12 bases.

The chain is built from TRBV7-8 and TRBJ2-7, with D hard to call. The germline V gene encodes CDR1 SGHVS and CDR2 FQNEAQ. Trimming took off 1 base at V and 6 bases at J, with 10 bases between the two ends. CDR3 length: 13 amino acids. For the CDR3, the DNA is TGTGCCAGCAGCTTAGTGTCGAACGGCGAGCAGTACTTC. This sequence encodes CASSLVSNGEQYF.

The CDR3 DNA reads as TGTGCCAGCAGCGTCCGGGACCCCATATTGCGCGAGCAGTACTTC. Translation gives CASSVRDPILREQYF. J is TRBJ2-7 and V is TRBV21-1. TRBV21-1 is termed a pseudogene. The CDR3 extends over 15 amino acids.

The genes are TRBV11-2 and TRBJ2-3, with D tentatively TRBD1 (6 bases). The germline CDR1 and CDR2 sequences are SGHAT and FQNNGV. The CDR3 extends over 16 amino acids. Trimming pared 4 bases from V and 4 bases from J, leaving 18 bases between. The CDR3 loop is CASSSQQGIPSDTQYF. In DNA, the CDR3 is TGTGCCAGCAGCTCCCAACAGGGCATCCCCTCAGATACGCAGTATTTT.

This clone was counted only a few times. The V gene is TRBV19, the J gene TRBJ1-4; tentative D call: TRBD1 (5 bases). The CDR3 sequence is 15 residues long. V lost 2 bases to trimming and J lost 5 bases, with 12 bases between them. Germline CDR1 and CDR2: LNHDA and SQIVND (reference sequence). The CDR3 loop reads CASSISRAPNEKLFF. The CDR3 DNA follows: TGTGCCAGTAGTATATCCAGGGCCCCGAATGAAAAACTGTTTTTT.

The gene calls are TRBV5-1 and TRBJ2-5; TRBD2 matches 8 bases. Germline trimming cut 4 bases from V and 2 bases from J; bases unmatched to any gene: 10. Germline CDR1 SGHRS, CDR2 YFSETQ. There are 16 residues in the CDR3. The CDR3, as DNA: TGCGCCAGCAGCGGAGCGGGAGCCAGGGGTCAAGAGACCCAGTACTTC. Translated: CASSGAGARGQETQYF.

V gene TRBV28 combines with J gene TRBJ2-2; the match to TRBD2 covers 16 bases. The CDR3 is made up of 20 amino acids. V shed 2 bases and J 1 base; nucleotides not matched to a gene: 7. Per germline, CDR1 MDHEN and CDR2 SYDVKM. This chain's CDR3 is CASSLQGLAGGPRNTGELFF. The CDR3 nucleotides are TGTGCCAGCAGTTTACAGGGACTAGCGGGAGGGCCGAGGAACACCGGGGAGCTGTTTTTT.

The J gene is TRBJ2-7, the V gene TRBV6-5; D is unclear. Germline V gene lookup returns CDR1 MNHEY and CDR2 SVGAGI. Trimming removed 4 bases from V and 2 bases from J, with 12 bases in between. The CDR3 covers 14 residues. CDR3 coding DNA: TGTGCCAGCAGTTTCCTGGCTGGGGCCTACGAGCAGTACTTC. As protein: CASSFLAGAYEQYF.

This CDR3 reads CALSPRDGAFF. CDR3 bases: TGTGCCTTGTCCCCCAGGGACGGAGCTTTCTTT. The rearrangement joins TRBV30 to TRBJ1-1; D possibly corresponds to TRBD1 (5 bases). Germline V gives CDR1 GTSNPN, CDR2 SVGIG (reference sequence). V shed 7 bases and J shed 10 bases, with 16 bases lying between them. The CDR3 spans 11 residues.

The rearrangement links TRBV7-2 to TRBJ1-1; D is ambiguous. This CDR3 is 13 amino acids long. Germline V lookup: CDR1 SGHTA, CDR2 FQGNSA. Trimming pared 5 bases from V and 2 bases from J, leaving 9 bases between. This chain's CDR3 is CASSERYNTEAFF. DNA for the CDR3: TGTGCCAGCAGCGAAAGATATAACACTGAAGCTTTCTTT.

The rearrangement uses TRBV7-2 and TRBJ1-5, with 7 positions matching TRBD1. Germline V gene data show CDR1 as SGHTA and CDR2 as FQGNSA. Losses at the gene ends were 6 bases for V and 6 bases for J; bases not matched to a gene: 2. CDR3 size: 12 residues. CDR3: CASSPGGQPQHF. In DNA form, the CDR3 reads TGTGCCAGCAGTCCAGGGGGTCAGCCCCAGCATTTT.

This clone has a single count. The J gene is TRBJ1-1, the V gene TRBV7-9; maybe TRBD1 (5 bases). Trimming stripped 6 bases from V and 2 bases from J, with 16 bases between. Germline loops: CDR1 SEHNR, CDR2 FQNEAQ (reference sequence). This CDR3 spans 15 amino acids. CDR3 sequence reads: CASRSKGDRNTEAFF. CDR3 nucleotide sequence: TGTGCCAGCAGGTCGAAGGGAGACAGAAACACTGAAGCTTTCTTT.

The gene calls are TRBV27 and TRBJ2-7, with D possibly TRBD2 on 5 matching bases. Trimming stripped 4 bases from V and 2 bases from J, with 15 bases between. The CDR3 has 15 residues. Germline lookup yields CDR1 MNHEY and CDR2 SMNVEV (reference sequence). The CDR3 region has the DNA TGTGCCAGCAGTTCACCAACGGACGGGACCTACGAGCAGTACTTC. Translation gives CASSSPTDGTYEQYF.

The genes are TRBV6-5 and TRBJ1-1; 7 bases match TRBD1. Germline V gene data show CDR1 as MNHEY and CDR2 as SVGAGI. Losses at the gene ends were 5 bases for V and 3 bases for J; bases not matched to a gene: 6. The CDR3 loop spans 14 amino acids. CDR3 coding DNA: TGTGCCAGCAGTAAGTCACAGGGGCACACTGAAGCTTTCTTT. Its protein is CASSKSQGHTEAFF.

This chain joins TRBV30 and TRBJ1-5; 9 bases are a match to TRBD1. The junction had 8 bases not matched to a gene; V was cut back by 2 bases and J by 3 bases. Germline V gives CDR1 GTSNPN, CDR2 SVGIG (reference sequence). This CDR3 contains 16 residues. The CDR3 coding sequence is TGTGCCTGGAGTACCAACAGGGGGCAGGTCAATCAGCCCCAGCATTTT. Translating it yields CAWSTNRGQVNQPQHF.

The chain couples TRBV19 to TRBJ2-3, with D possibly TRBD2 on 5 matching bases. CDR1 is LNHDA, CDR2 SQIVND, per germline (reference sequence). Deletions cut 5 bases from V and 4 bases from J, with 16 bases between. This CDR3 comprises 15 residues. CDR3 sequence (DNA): TGTGCCAGTAGTCTGGGCCTCTTGAGGGCAGATACGCAGTATTTT. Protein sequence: CASSLGLLRADTQYF.

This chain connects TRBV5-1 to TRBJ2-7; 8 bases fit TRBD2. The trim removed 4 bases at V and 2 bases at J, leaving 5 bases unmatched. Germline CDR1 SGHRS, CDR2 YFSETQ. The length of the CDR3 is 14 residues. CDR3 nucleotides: TGCGCCAGCAGCCTGGGACTAGAGCCCTACGAGCAGTACTTC. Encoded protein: CASSLGLEPYEQYF.